This T cell receptor beta chain was retrieved from a study of human T cells and chemical hapten exposure. About the study: 2% DPC applied to a 2 cm by 2 cm arm area sensitized donors.

Time point given: pre-sensitization, week 0. Treatment reported: therapeutic diphenylcyclopropenone sensitization with weekly scalp DPC. Total RNA extraction was carried out from unfractionated whole blood. The drawing of blood occurred before each patch test was applied. MiXCR, run by TCRdb on the RACE reads, gives a single entry per CDR3 protein. Of tens of thousands of distinct CDR3 sequences detected, 10% to 15% appear once; the ten largest clones hold around 1.9%. Findings of the study overall: As the donors had alopecia, their immune response may differ from healthy people's. Significantly greater numbers of large CDR3 similarity clusters came from expanded TCRs than from controls.

The V gene's germline CDR1 is SGDLS and CDR2 YYNGEE. This CDR3 region has 15 residues. Trimming shortened V by 0 bases and J by 7 bases, and 14 bases separated the two germline ends. There are a few counts of this clonotype. Its antigen remains unknown. The sequence derives from a woman in her thirties or forties with alopecia areata. Some clones in this sample may be carry-over from other donors' samples. The chain joins TRBV9 to TRBJ2-1; D is tentatively TRBD1 or TRBD2 (5 bases each). The sequencing here drew on whole blood, taken in connection with sensitization to the hapten diphenylcyclopropenone (DPC). The CDR3 DNA reads TGTGCCAGCAGCGTAGGGAGCGAGGGGAAGAATGAGCAGTTCTTC. Amino acids: CASSVGSEGKNEQFF.